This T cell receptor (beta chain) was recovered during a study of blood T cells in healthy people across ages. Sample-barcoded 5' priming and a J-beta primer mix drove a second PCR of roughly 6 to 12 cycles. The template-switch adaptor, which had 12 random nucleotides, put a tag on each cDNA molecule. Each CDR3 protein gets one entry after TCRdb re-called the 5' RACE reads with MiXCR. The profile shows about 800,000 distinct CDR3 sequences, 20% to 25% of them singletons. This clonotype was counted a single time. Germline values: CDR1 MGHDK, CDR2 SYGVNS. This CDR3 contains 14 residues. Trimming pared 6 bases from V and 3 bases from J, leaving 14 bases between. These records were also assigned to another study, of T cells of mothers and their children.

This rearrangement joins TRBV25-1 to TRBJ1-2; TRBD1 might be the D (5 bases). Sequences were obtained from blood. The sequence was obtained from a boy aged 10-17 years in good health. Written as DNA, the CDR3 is TGTGCCAGCAGCGCTCCCGGGGGAGACTATGGCTACACCTTC. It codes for CASSAPGGDYGYTF.